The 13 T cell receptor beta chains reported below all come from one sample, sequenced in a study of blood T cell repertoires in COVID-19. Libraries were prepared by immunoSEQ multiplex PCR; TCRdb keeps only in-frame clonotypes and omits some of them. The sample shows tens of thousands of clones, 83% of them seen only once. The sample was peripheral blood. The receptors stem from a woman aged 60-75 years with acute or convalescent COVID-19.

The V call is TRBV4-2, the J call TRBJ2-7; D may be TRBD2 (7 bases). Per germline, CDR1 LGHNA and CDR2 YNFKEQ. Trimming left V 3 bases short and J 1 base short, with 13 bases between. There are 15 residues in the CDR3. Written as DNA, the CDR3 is TGTGCCAGCAGCCAGGGGGGGGGCAGTTCCTACGAGCAGTACTTC. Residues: CASSQGGGSSYEQYF.

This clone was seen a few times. The CDR3 DNA is TGTGCCAGTACCAAGGGACAGGGCCCTGAGCAGTTCTTC. Its protein product is CASTKGQGPEQFF. The V gene is TRBV19, the J gene TRBJ2-1, with 9 bases matching TRBD1. The V gene end was trimmed by 7 bases and the J gene end by 9 bases; junction bases not matched to a gene: 7. Germline V gene lookup returns CDR1 LNHDA and CDR2 SQIVND (reference sequence). The CDR3 is 13 amino acids.

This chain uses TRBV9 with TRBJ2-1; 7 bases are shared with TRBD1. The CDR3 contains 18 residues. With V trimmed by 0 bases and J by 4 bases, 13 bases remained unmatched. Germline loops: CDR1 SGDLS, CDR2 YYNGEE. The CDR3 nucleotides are TGTGCCAGCAGCGTAGTACCCCTAAGACAGGGCAAATACAATGAGCAGTTCTTC. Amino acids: CASSVVPLRQGKYNEQFF.

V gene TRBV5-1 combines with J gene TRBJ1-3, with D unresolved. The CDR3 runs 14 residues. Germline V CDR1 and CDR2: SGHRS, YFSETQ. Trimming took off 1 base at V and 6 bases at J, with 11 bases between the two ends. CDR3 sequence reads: CASSLRSRINTIYF. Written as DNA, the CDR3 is TGCGCCAGCAGCTTGAGGAGTAGGATAAACACCATATATTTT.

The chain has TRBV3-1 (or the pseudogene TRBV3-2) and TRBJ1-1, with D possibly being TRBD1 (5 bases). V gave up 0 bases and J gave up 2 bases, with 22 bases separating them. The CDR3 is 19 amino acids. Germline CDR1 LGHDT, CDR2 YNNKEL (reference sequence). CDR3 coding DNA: TGTGCCAGCAGCCAAGATATTGTTAGGTTCGGACACTCAAACACTGAAGCTTTCTTT. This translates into CASSQDIVRFGHSNTEAFF.

CDR3 sequence (DNA): TGCGCCAGCAGCCGACGAACACTGATAGGACAGGGAGATTCACCCCTCCACTTT. Translated: CASSRRTLIGQGDSPLHF. The chain uses TRBV5-1 and TRBJ1-6, with TRBD1 matching over 8 bases. Germline CDR1 is SGHRS and CDR2 is YFSETQ. CDR3 length equals 18 residues. The junction had 17 bases not matched to a gene; V was cut back by 4 bases and J by 8 bases. The full variable domain, completed using reference TRBV5-1 and TRBJ1-6, is KAGVTQTPRYLIKTRGQQVTLSCSPISGHRSVSWYQQTPGQGLQFLFEYFSETQRNKGNFPGRFSGRQFSNSRSEMNVSTLELGDSALYLCASSRRTLIGQGDSPLHFGNGTRLTVT.

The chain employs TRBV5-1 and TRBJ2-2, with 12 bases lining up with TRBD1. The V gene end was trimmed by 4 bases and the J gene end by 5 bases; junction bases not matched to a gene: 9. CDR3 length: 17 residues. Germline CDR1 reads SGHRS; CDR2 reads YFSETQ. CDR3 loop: CASSLGQGAAWTGELFF. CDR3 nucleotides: TGCGCCAGCAGCCTGGGACAGGGGGCGGCGTGGACCGGGGAGCTGTTTTTT.

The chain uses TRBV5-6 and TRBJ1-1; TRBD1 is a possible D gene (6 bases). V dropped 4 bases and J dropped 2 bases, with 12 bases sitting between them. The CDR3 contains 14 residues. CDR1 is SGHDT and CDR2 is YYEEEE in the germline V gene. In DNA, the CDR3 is TGTGCCAGCAGCGTCGACAGGAGAAACACTGAAGCTTTCTTT. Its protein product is CASSVDRRNTEAFF.

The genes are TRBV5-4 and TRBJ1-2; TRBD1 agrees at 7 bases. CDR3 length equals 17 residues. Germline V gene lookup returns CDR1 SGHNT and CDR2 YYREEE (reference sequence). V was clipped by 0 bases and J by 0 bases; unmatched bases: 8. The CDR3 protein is CASSLGGWDRANYGYTF. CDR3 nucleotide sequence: TGTGCCAGCAGCTTGGGGGGCTGGGACAGAGCTAACTATGGCTACACCTTC.

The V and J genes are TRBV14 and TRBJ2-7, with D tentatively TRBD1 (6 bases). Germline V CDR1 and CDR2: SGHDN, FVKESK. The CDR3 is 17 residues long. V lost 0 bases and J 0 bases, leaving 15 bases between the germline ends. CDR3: CASSQDAGQMTSYEQYF. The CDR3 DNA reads TGTGCCAGCAGCCAAGATGCCGGACAGATGACCTCCTACGAGCAGTACTTC.

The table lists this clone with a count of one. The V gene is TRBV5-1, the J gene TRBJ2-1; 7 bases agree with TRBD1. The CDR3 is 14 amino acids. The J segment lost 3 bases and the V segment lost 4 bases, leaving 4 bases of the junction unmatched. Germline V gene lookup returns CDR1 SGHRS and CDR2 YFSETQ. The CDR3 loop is CASSLGTVYNEQFF. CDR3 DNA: TGCGCCAGCAGCCTCGGGACAGTCTACAATGAGCAGTTCTTC.

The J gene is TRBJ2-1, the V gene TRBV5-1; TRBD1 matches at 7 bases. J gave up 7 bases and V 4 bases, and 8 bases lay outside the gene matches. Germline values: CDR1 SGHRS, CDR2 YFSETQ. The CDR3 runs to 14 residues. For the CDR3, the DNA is TGCGCCAGCAGCACAAGACAGGGTCGGAATGAGCAGTTCTTC. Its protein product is CASSTRQGRNEQFF. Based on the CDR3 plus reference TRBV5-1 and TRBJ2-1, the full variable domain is KAGVTQTPRYLIKTRGQQVTLSCSPISGHRSVSWYQQTPGQGLQFLFEYFSETQRNKGNFPGRFSGRQFSNSRSEMNVSTLELGDSALYLCASSTRQGRNEQFFGPGTRLTVL.

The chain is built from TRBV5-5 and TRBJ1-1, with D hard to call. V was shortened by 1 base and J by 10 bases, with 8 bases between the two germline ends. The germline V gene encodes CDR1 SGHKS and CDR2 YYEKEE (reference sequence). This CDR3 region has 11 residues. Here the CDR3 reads CASSLRGPAFF. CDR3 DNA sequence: TGTGCCAGCAGCTTGAGAGGGCCAGCTTTCTTT. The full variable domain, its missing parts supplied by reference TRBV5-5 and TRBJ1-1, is DAGVTQSPTHLIKTRGQQVTLRCSPISGHKSVSWYQQVLGQGPQFIFQYYEKEERGRGNFPDRFSARQFPNYSSELNVNALLLGDSALYLCASSLRGPAFFGQGTRLTVV.